This TCR beta chain was obtained from a study of cytomegalovirus exposure and HLA in healthy donors. As for the study in general: A prior study identified approximately 110 million unique TCR beta sequences from some 200 million T cells.

General observations from the study: Several V segments, TRBV6-2 and TRBV6-3 among them, could not be told apart and were dropped. Among CMV-associated TCR beta chains, most appeared HLA-restricted in a later analysis. Cytomegalovirus association was assigned to around 150 TCR beta chains.

About this clone itself: Antigen unknown.

PCR employed 60 Vbeta and 13 Jbeta primers. This table comes from immunoSEQ multiplex PCR, and its TCRdb copy is limited to in-frame clones, with some not included. The sample carries fewer than 200,000 clones, roughly 84% recorded once. The CDR3 totals 15 residues. Trimming shortened V by 1 base and J by 1 base, and 9 bases separated the two germline ends. The germline gives CDR1 PRHDT, CDR2 FYEKMQ (reference sequence). This TCR came from a man aged 25 to 40 in good health and CMV-seronegative. Sequencing was performed on PBMCs. The chain employs TRBV13 and TRBJ2-3; D is undetermined. The CDR3, as DNA: TGTGCCAGCAGCTTAGAGACGGGTCGCACAGATACGCAGTATTTT. Protein: CASSLETGRTDTQYF.